This TCR beta chain was captured in a study of blood T cell repertoires in COVID-19. About the study: Donors in the United States, Italy and Spain gave samples during acute or convalescent COVID-19. T cells, B-cell-depleted T cells, or PBMCs provided the cDNA or gDNA that served as material.

Per the study methods: Reference gene primer amplification gave estimated nucleated cell counts. Sequenced by immunoSEQ multiplex PCR; TCRdb stores in-frame clones only, minus some. That table supplies the V and J calls and clone size; D and trimming were determined from the DNA. The table shows around 47,000 clones, with around nine tenths occurring only once. Germline V gene sequence: CDR1 ENHRY, CDR2 SYGVKD. This CDR3 comprises 14 residues. V was clipped by 6 bases and J by 1 base; unmatched bases: 3. Sequencing was performed on peripheral blood. The TCR originated in a man older than 75 with active or convalescent COVID-19. This sequence joins TRBV10-3 and TRBJ1-1; 9 bases map to TRBD1. The CDR3 bases are TGTGCCATCAGCCGGGACAGGGAGAACACTGAAGCTTTCTTT. Amino acid sequence: CAISRDRENTEAFF.